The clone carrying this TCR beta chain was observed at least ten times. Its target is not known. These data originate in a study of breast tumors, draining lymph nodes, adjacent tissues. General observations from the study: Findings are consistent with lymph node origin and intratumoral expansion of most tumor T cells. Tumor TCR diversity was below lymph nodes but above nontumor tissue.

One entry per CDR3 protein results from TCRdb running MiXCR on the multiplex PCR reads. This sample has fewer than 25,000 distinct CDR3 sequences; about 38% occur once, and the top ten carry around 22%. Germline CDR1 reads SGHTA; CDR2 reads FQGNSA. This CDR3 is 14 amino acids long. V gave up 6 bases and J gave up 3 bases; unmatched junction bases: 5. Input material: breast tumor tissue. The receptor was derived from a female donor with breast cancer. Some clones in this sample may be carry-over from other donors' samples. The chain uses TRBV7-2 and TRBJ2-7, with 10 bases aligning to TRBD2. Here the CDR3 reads CASSSSSGGYEQYF. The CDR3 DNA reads TGTGCCAGCAGTTCTTCTAGCGGGGGCTACGAGCAGTACTTC.